What follows is one T cell receptor beta chain and its context. The target antigen is unknown. The assay covered 90,000 to 100,000 TCR templates per sample. The table came from immunoSEQ multiplex PCR; TCRdb's copy has only in-frame clones and leaves some out. This sample has some 120,000 clones, with around 94% found just once. This entry belongs to a study of siplizumab effects on memory and regulatory T cells. The study's findings and limits: In controls, roughly 27% of mappable alloreactive CD4+ clones were Treg-derived on average, versus approximately 70% with siplizumab. Proliferating siplizumab-culture Treg suppressive function went unconfirmed.

CDR3 length: 16 amino acids. Germline lookup yields CDR1 SGDLS and CDR2 YYNGEE. Deletions cut 4 bases from V and 3 bases from J, with 18 bases between. This clonotype was obtained from a human donor in good health. Sequences were obtained from non-Treg CD4+ T cells sorted from blood. This rearrangement joins TRBV9 to TRBJ2-3; D possibly corresponds to TRBD2 (6 bases). The CDR3 DNA sequence: TGTGCCAGCAGCCAATCCGGAGGGCCGGGGACAGATACGCAGTATTTT. It specifies CASSQSGGPGTDTQYF. Full variable domain (remainder filled in from reference TRBV9 and TRBJ2-3): DSGVTQTPKHLITATGQRVTLRCSPRSGDLSVYWYQQSLDQGLQFLIQYYNGEERAKGNILERFSAQQFPDLHSELNLSSLELGDSALYFCASSQSGGPGTDTQYFGPGTRLTVL.